This TCR beta chain was found in a study of technical replicates of blood from a handful of donors. Sequencing was performed with immunoSEQ multiplex PCR; in TCRdb, only in-frame clones are kept and a portion is missing. There are around 80,000 clones in the sample; 85% to 95% occur only once, and 0.39% lies in the top ten. This clone was counted once. CDR3 length: 16 amino acids. Germline V gives CDR1 SGHRS, CDR2 YFSETQ. J lost 1 base, V lost 3 bases, and 7 bases had no gene match. Sample: T cells isolated from PBMCs. This TCR came from a human donor in good health. The chain couples TRBV5-1 to TRBJ1-1, with 9 bases matching TRBD1. The CDR3 region has the DNA TGCGCCAGCAGCTCGCTCACAGGGGGCCGGAACACTGAAGCTTTCTTT. Protein product: CASSSLTGGRNTEAFF.